The 31 T cell receptor beta chains below all came from one sample that was sequenced in a study of monozygotic twins with inflammatory bowel disease. TCRdb reworked the 5' RACE reads into one entry per CDR3 protein, no DNA. The listing contains 350,000 to 400,000 distinct CDR3 sequences. Sequencing was carried out using blood. The receptor set was obtained from a human donor with ulcerative colitis or Crohn's disease, or a healthy co-twin of an affected twin (not recorded which).

The CDR3 here is CSATQDSDTQYF. This sequence joins TRBV20-1 and TRBJ2-3. Germline V gene sequence: CDR1 DFQATT, CDR2 SNEGSKA (reference sequence). The CDR3 is 12 amino acids.

The chain recombines TRBV18 with TRBJ2-3. Germline loops: CDR1 KGHSH, CDR2 LQKENI. This CDR3 spans 15 amino acids. CDR3 residues: CASSPPLRWTDTQYF.

The CDR3 reads CASSLEVAGDNEQFF. The chain employs TRBV7-9 and TRBJ2-1; the D call of TRBD1 rests on TCRdb alone, since no DNA is present to check it. The germline V gene has CDR1 SEHNR and CDR2 FQNEAQ (reference sequence). The length of the CDR3 is 15 residues.

The V call is TRBV2, the J call TRBJ2-1; TCRdb's D call of TRBD1 is untestable without DNA. The CDR3 is 17 residues long. CDR1 and CDR2 from the germline V gene are SNHLY and FYNNEI. The CDR3 reads CASSPSPGQGRNNEQFF.

The chain couples TRBV20-1 to TRBJ2-2; absent DNA, TCRdb's TRBD2 call cannot be checked. The CDR3 length is 17 residues. The germline V gene has CDR1 DFQATT and CDR2 SNEGSKA (reference sequence). This chain's CDR3 is CSARGFLPGTHTGELFF.

The V gene is TRBV2, the J gene TRBJ2-3. CDR1 is SNHLY, CDR2 FYNNEI, per germline. This CDR3 comprises 11 residues. The CDR3 protein is CASTYTDTQYF.

This sequence joins TRBV29-1 and TRBJ2-7; TCRdb outputs TRBD1, but without DNA this stays unchecked. The CDR3 consists of 12 residues. Germline V gene sequence: CDR1 SQVTM, CDR2 ANQGSEA. CDR3: CSVGQGANEQYF.

V is TRBV20-1 and J is TRBJ2-7; checking the TCRdb D call of TRBD2 is not possible without DNA. This CDR3 spans 13 amino acids. Germline loops: CDR1 DFQATT, CDR2 SNEGSKA (reference sequence). The chain's CDR3 is CSAILQTSYEQYF.

The V and J genes are TRBV27 and TRBJ2-7; lacking DNA, the TRBD1 call made by TCRdb goes unchecked. Germline V gene sequence: CDR1 MNHEY, CDR2 SMNVEV (reference sequence). This CDR3 is 16 amino acids long. CDR3 loop: CASSLSRVDGTYEQYF.

The genes are TRBV5-4 and TRBJ1-2; TCRdb indicates TRBD1, and absent DNA this call remains unverified. Germline V gene sequence: CDR1 SGHNT, CDR2 YYREEE (reference sequence). The CDR3 runs to 14 residues. The CDR3 reads CASRRDRGSYGYTF.

This chain uses TRBV7-9 with TRBJ1-5; lacking DNA, the TRBD1 call made by TCRdb goes unchecked. Germline V CDR1 and CDR2: SEHNR, FQNEAQ (reference sequence). The CDR3 totals 15 residues. The CDR3 here is CASSFGLGPNQPQHF.

This chain joins TRBV7-9 and TRBJ2-1; the TRBD2 assignment by TCRdb is unverifiable without DNA. Germline V gene sequence: CDR1 SEHNR, CDR2 FQNEAQ (reference sequence). The CDR3 totals 16 residues. This CDR3 is CASSLVTAGGPREQFF. Complete variable domain (other parts from reference TRBV7-9 and TRBJ2-1): DTGVSQNPRHKITKRGQNVTFRCDPISEHNRLYWYRQTLGQGPEFLTYFQNEAQLEKSRLLSDRFSAERPKGSFSTLEIQRTEQGDSAMYLCASSLVTAGGPREQFFGPGTRLTVL.

The rearrangement uses TRBV4-2 and TRBJ2-6; TCRdb gives TRBD1 as the D gene, but with no DNA this cannot be confirmed. This CDR3 region has 15 residues. Germline V CDR1 and CDR2: LGHNA, YNFKEQ. The CDR3 is CASSSGPSGANVLTF.

The rearrangement uses TRBV11-1 and TRBJ2-7; TCRdb picks TRBD1, but there is no DNA to check that call. The germline V gene has CDR1 SGHAT and CDR2 FQDESV (reference sequence). CDR3 size: 19 residues. CDR3 sequence: CASSYKRRQRGKELGEQYF. The whole variable domain, remainder taken from reference TRBV11-1 and TRBJ2-7, is EAEVAQSPRYKITEKSQAVAFWCDPISGHATLYWYRQILGQGPELLVQFQDESVVDDSQLPKDRFSAERLKGVDSTLKIQPAELGDSAMYLCASSYKRRQRGKELGEQYFGPGTRLTVT.

The J gene is TRBJ2-7, the V gene TRBV15; lacking DNA, the TRBD1 call made by TCRdb goes unchecked. The CDR3 is 17 amino acids. Germline assignment: CDR1 LNHNV and CDR2 YYDKDF (reference sequence). CDR3 sequence: CATSRDLSGQGSYEQYF.

V and J are TRBV11-1 and TRBJ2-3; the D call from TCRdb, TRBD1, cannot be confirmed without DNA. The germline V gene has CDR1 SGHAT and CDR2 FQDESV (reference sequence). This CDR3 comprises 14 residues. The CDR3 sequence is CATCRDTHTDTQYF.

The rearrangement uses TRBV4-3 and TRBJ2-2. Germline values: CDR1 LGHNA, CDR2 YSLEER. CDR3 length: 16 amino acids. The CDR3: CASSQGRGLNTGELFF.

The J gene is TRBJ2-5, the V gene TRBV25-1; TCRdb designates TRBD1, a call that cannot be tested without DNA. Germline loops: CDR1 MGHDK, CDR2 SYGVNS. The CDR3 runs 14 residues. The chain's CDR3 is CASSKTESQETQYF. Together with reference TRBV25-1 and TRBJ2-5, the CDR3 gives the full variable domain: EADIYQTPRYLVIGTGKKITLECSQTMGHDKMYWYQQDPGMELHLIHYSYGVNSTEKGDLSSESTVSRIRTEHFPLTLESARPSHTSQYLCASSKTESQETQYFGPGTRLLVL.

The rearrangement uses TRBV19 and TRBJ1-3; TCRdb outputs TRBD1, but without DNA this stays unchecked. CDR3 length: 13 residues. CDR1 and CDR2 from the germline V gene are LNHDA and SQIVND (reference sequence). The CDR3 is CASSITPLGAIYF.

The rearrangement links TRBV20-1 to TRBJ2-5; TCRdb's D call of TRBD2 is untestable without DNA. This CDR3 has 18 residues. Per germline, CDR1 DFQATT and CDR2 SNEGSKA (reference sequence). The CDR3 region is CSANPGLAGKTHRETQYF.

The rearrangement links TRBV7-2 to TRBJ2-4; TCRdb's D call of TRBD1 is untestable without DNA. This CDR3 contains 16 residues. Germline CDR1 and CDR2: SGHTA and FQGNSA. CDR3 protein: CASSSRGTGYKNIQYF. Drawing the rest from reference TRBV7-2 and TRBJ2-4, the complete variable domain is GAGVSQSPSNKVTEKGKDVELRCDPISGHTALYWYRQSLGQGLEFLIYFQGNSAPDKSGLPSDRFSAERTGGSVSTLTIQRTQQEDSAVYLCASSSRGTGYKNIQYFGAGTRLSVL.

This sequence joins TRBV20-1 and TRBJ2-3; TCRdb lists TRBD1, though no DNA is available to test this call. Per the germline V gene, CDR1 is DFQATT and CDR2 is SNEGSKA (reference sequence). This CDR3 is 14 amino acids long. The chain's CDR3 is CSADDRGSTDTQYF.

The rearrangement uses TRBV4-1 and TRBJ2-4; there is no DNA to check the TCRdb D call of TRBD2. Germline V lookup: CDR1 MGHRA, CDR2 YSYEKL. There are 18 residues in the CDR3. This CDR3 reads CASSQQEGVYLAKNIQYF.

The rearrangement uses TRBV28 and TRBJ1-1; as DNA is missing, the TRBD1 call by TCRdb cannot be tested. CDR1 is MDHEN, CDR2 SYDVKM, per germline. There are 14 residues in the CDR3. The CDR3 reads CASSLGGPMPEAFF.

The chain joins TRBV5-1 to TRBJ2-1; the TRBD2 assignment by TCRdb is unverifiable without DNA. Germline values: CDR1 SGHRS, CDR2 YFSETQ. The CDR3 covers 18 residues. This CDR3 is CASSLVSGGSSGGLEQFF.

The chain combines TRBV5-1 with TRBJ2-3. The V gene's germline CDR1 is SGHRS and CDR2 YFSETQ. The CDR3 is 14 residues long. CDR3 residues: CASSVQPNTDTQYF.

CDR3 sequence: CSATRVSNQPQHF. The J gene is TRBJ1-5, the V gene TRBV20-1; TCRdb outputs TRBD1, but without DNA this stays unchecked. CDR3 size: 13 residues. Germline assignment: CDR1 DFQATT and CDR2 SNEGSKA (reference sequence).

The CDR3 region is CASSAAGDYEQYF. V is TRBV7-9 and J is TRBJ2-7. Germline lookup yields CDR1 SEHNR and CDR2 FQNEAQ (reference sequence). This CDR3 comprises 13 residues.

The CDR3 reads CASSLRSVGGEQYF. V is TRBV5-1 and J is TRBJ2-7. CDR3 length: 14 residues. The germline V gene has CDR1 SGHRS and CDR2 YFSETQ.

The genes are TRBV5-1 and TRBJ2-1; TCRdb picks TRBD1, but there is no DNA to check that call. The CDR3 is 15 residues long. The germline CDR1 and CDR2 sequences are SGHRS and YFSETQ. CDR3 sequence: CASSPDRGLGHEQFF.

The chain combines TRBV5-1 with TRBJ1-2; TCRdb outputs TRBD1, but without DNA this stays unchecked. Germline V gives CDR1 SGHRS, CDR2 YFSETQ. CDR3 length: 17 residues. The CDR3: CASSLGGQFTSSYGYTF. Full variable domain (missing parts from reference TRBV5-1 and TRBJ1-2): KAGVTQTPRYLIKTRGQQVTLSCSPISGHRSVSWYQQTPGQGLQFLFEYFSETQRNKGNFPGRFSGRQFSNSRSEMNVSTLELGDSALYLCASSLGGQFTSSYGYTFGSGTRLTVV.